A selection of T cell receptor beta chains follows, all from one sample in a study of CD4+ T cells in melanoma. Sequencing was performed with immunoSEQ multiplex PCR; in TCRdb, only in-frame clones are kept and a portion is missing. The table lists roughly 140,000 clones, around 90% of them singletons, with about 1.6% in the top ten. The receptors were gathered from a human donor with melanoma. CDR3s include the opening cysteine and the closing phenylalanine or tryptophan. Each record gives: J gene, V gene, clone size, D gene, CDR3 length, CDR3 protein, CDR3 DNA. A D gene is named only where the DNA matches it firmly. Expanded clones get a size class; other rows say once, few or many, or leave the size out.

TRBJ1-6	TRBV4-1	once	NA	12	CASSQISSPLHF	TGCGCCAGCAGCCAAATCAGTTCACCCCTCCACTTT
TRBJ1-3	TRBV5-1	NA	NA	16	CASSSGTASSGNTIYF	TGCGCCAGCAGCTCCGGGACCGCCAGCTCTGGAAACACCATATATTTT
TRBJ1-1	TRBV13	NA	TRBD1	15	CASSRRTGLNTEAFF	TGTGCCAGCAGCCGAAGGACAGGGTTGAACACTGAAGCTTTCTTT
TRBJ2-1	TRBV18	NA	NA	15	CASSPPSRVLNEQFF	TGTGCCAGCTCACCACCTAGCCGCGTCCTCAATGAGCAGTTCTTC
TRBJ1-1	TRBV19	few	NA	13	CASSLGLNTEAFF	TGTGCCAGTAGTCTGGGGCTGAACACTGAAGCTTTCTTT
TRBJ2-3	TRBV7-9	NA	TRBD1	13	CASSLTGADTQYF	TGTGCCAGCAGCTTAACAGGGGCAGATACGCAGTATTTT
TRBJ1-5	TRBV2	NA	NA	16	CASSEERASGNQPQHF	TGTGCCAGCAGTGAAGAGAGAGCGAGTGGCAATCAGCCCCAGCATTTT
TRBJ2-1	TRBV7-9	NA	NA	14	CASSLELHRGEQFF	TGTGCCAGCAGCTTAGAGCTCCACCGGGGTGAGCAGTTCTTC
TRBJ1-1	TRBV2	NA	NA	15	CAGSEQDTMNTEAFF	TGTGCCGGCAGTGAACAGGACACCATGAACACTGAAGCTTTCTTT
TRBJ1-2	TRBV19	NA	NA	16	CASSVQMQTTNYGYTF	TGTGCCAGTAGTGTACAGATGCAAACCACTAACTATGGCTACACCTTC
TRBJ1-3	TRBV4-1	NA	TRBD1	16	CASSLSRQGTGNTIYF	TGCGCCAGCAGCCTCAGCCGACAGGGAACTGGAAACACCATATATTTT
TRBJ2-1	TRBV6-6	NA	NA	15	CASRPGTNSYNEQFF	TGTGCCAGCAGACCCGGGACGAACTCCTACAATGAGCAGTTCTTC
TRBJ2-7	TRBV5-1	NA	NA	14	CASSLGATDYEQYF	TGCGCCAGCAGCTTGGGGGCGACGGACTACGAGCAGTACTTC
TRBJ1-2	TRBV25-1	NA	NA	15	CASSDPQGLAYGYTF	TGTGCCAGCAGTGACCCCCAGGGGTTGGCCTATGGCTACACCTTC
TRBJ2-3	TRBV7-8	once	NA	16	CASSFIRRGDTDTQYF	TGTGCCAGCAGCTTTATTAGGCGGGGAGACACAGATACGCAGTATTTT
TRBJ1-2	TRBV25-1	NA	TRBD1	14	CASSVAGTAGSYTF	TGTGCCAGCAGTGTAGCCGGGACAGCCGGTAGCTACACCTTC
TRBJ2-6	TRBV21-1	NA	NA	14	CASSRGGGANVLTF	TGTGCCAGCAGCAGGGGAGGCGGGGCCAACGTCCTGACTTTC
TRBJ2-5	TRBV9	NA	TRBD2	15	CASGLAGGGGETQYF	TGTGCCAGCGGGCTAGCGGGGGGTGGCGGAGAGACCCAGTACTTC
TRBJ2-6	TRBV6-6	NA	NA	16	CASSYAQGTGANVLTF	TGTGCCAGCAGTTACGCCCAGGGAACTGGGGCCAACGTCCTGACTTTC
TRBJ2-1	TRBV18	NA	NA	16	CASSLGTGSSYNEQFF	TGTGCCAGCTCACTCGGAACAGGGAGCTCCTACAATGAGCAGTTCTTC
TRBJ1-2	TRBV14	NA	NA	14	CASSQDRRSYGYTF	TGTGCCAGCAGCCAAGATAGGAGGAGCTATGGCTACACCTTC
TRBJ2-2	TRBV7-9	NA	NA	16	CASSLRLGGPAGELFF	TGTGCCAGCAGCTTAAGGTTGGGGGGCCCGGCCGGGGAGCTGTTTTTT
TRBJ1-2	TRBV14	NA	NA	14	CASSQDRRADGYTF	TGTGCCAGCAGCCAAGATCGCAGAGCGGATGGCTACACCTTC
TRBJ1-2	TRBV18	once	NA	14	CASSKSGEFYGYTF	TGTGCCAGCTCCAAATCGGGTGAATTCTATGGCTACACCTTC
TRBJ2-7	TRBV5-1	NA	TRBD2	14	CASSAIAGSYEQYF	TGCGCCAGCAGCGCGATAGCGGGCTCCTACGAGCAGTACTTC
TRBJ1-1	TRBV7-9	NA	NA	15	CASSLSALANTEAFF	TGTGCCAGCAGCTTATCCGCCCTGGCGAACACTGAAGCTTTCTTT
TRBJ1-1	TRBV5-3	NA	NA	12	CARKYKNTEAFF	TGTGCCAGAAAATATAAGAACACTGAAGCTTTCTTT